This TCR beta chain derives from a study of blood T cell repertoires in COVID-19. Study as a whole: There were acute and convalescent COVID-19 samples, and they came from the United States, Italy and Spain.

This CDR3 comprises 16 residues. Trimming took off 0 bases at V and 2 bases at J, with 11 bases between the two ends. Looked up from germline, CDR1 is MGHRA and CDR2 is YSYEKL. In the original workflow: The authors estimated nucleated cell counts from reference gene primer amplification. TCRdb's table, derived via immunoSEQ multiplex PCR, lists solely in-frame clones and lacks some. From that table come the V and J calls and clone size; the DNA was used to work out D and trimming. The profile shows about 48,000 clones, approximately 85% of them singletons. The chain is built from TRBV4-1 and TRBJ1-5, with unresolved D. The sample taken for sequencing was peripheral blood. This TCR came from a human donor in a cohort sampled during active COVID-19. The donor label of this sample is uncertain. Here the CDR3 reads CASSQDGGVGNQPQHF. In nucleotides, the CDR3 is TGCGCCAGCAGCCAAGATGGCGGGGTTGGCAATCAGCCCCAGCATTTT.